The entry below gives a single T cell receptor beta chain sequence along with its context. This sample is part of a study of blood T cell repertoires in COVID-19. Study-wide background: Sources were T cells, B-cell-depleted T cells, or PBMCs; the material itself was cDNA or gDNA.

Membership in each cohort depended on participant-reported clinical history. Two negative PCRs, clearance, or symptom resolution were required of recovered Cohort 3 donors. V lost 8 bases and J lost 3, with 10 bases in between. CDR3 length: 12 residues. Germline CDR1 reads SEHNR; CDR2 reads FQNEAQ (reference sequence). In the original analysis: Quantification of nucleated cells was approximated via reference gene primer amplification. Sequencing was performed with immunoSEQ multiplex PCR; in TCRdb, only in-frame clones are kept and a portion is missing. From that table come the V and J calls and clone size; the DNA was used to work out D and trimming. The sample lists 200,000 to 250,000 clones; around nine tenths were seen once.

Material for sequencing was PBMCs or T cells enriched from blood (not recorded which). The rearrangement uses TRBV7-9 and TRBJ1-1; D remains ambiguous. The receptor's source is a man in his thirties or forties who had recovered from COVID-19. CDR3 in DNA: TGTGCCAGCGAGGCCGGGGACACTGAAGCTTTCTTT. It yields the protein CASEAGDTEAFF.